The 3 T cell receptor beta chains below all came from one sample that was sequenced in a study of blood T cell repertoires in COVID-19. Profiling relied on immunoSEQ multiplex PCR, and the TCRdb table lists in-frame clones only, not all of them. The data hold about 430,000 clones, with approximately 87% observed a single time. Material: PBMCs or T cells enriched from blood (not recorded which). These receptors were taken from a woman in her 30s with acute COVID-19.

This rearrangement joins TRBV3-1 (or the pseudogene TRBV3-2) to TRBJ2-3; maybe TRBD2 (6 bases). With 3 bases removed from V and 0 bases from J, the gap between germline ends came to 10 bases. CDR1 and CDR2 (germline): LGHDT, YNNKEL (reference sequence). This CDR3 contains 15 residues. As DNA, the CDR3 is TGTGCCAGCAGCCACGCCGGGACTAGCACAGATACGCAGTATTTT. It is translated as CASSHAGTSTDTQYF.

Points on this clone: Other DNA sequences in this specimen translate into the identical CDR3. The chain employs TRBV5-1 and TRBJ2-2, with D uncertain. The CDR3 runs to 14 residues. The germline CDR1 and CDR2 sequences are SGHRS and YFSETQ. With 2 bases removed from V and 0 bases from J, the gap between germline ends came to 5 bases. The CDR3 DNA is TGCGCCAGCAGCTTAACTTCGAACACCGGGGAGCTGTTTTTT. Translation gives CASSLTSNTGELFF.

The genes are TRBV19 and TRBJ1-2; TRBD1 matches 8 bases. V was pared by 6 bases and J by 3 bases, with 6 bases of the junction left unmatched. The CDR3 runs to 14 residues. Germline CDR1 reads LNHDA; CDR2 reads SQIVND (reference sequence). The CDR3 DNA reads as TGTGCCAGTAGGGTCGACAGGGGCGACTATGGCTACACCTTC. This encodes CASRVDRGDYGYTF.